A selection of T cell receptor beta chains follows, all from one sample in a study of response to subunit inactivated influenza vaccine. TCRdb processed the RT-PCR reads anew with MiXCR; each CDR3 protein has one entry. The data contain approximately 700,000 distinct CDR3 sequences, roughly 14% of them singletons. This specimen consisted of PBMCs from blood, obtained roughly 12 days after vaccination. The source is a man aged 50-60 years who received an inactivated influenza vaccine. Each CDR3 is given with its conserved first and last residue. D genes are given only for firm matches. For some rows the clone size is stated as once, few or many, or as a class when expanded; others skip it.

V: TRBV28
D: TRBD1
length: 15
J: TRBJ2-1
size: NA
CDR3: CASSSLQGAYNEQFF
DNA: TGTGCCAGCAGTTCCCTCCAGGGGGCTTACAATGAGCAGTTCTTC

V: TRBV28
D: TRBD1
length: 15
J: TRBJ2-7
size: many
CDR3: CASSLPDREYYEQYF
DNA: TGTGCCAGCAGTCTTCCGGACAGGGAGTACTACGAGCAGTACTTC

V: TRBV11-2
D: NA
length: 14
J: TRBJ2-2
size: many
CDR3: CASSFGANTGELFF
DNA: TGTGCCAGCAGCTTTGGCGCTAACACCGGGGAGCTGTTTTTT

V: TRBV5-1
D: TRBD1
length: 16
J: TRBJ2-2
size: few
CDR3: CASSLGQGADTGELFF
DNA: TGCGCCAGCAGCTTGGGTCAGGGGGCCGACACCGGGGAGCTGTTTTTT

V: TRBV29-1
D: NA
length: 15
J: TRBJ2-4
size: NA
CDR3: CSVETGNLAKNIQYF
DNA: TGCAGCGTTGAAACAGGCAACTTAGCCAAAAACATTCAGTACTTC

V: TRBV12-3/TRBV12-4
D: NA
length: 17
J: TRBJ2-2
size: few
CDR3: CASSLSGLPGGTGELFF
DNA: TGTGCCAGCAGTTTATCTGGCCTTCCCGGGGGCACCGGGGAGCTGTTTTTT

V: TRBV4-1
D: TRBD2
length: 16
J: TRBJ2-2
size: few
CDR3: CASSKETSAGTGELFF
DNA: TGCGCCAGCAGCAAGGAGACTAGCGCTGGCACCGGGGAGCTGTTTTTT

V: TRBV30
D: TRBD1
length: 13
J: TRBJ2-1
size: NA
CDR3: CAWSVGQGNEQFF
DNA: TGTGCCTGGAGTGTGGGACAGGGAAATGAGCAGTTCTTC

V: TRBV6-2/TRBV6-3
D: TRBD1
length: 15
J: TRBJ1-5
size: NA
CDR3: CASSPGQGFNQPQHF
DNA: TGTGCCAGCTCTCCGGGACAGGGATTTAATCAGCCCCAGCATTTT

V: TRBV28
D: NA
length: 12
J: TRBJ2-7
size: NA
CDR3: CASSLAQFEQYF
DNA: TGTGCCAGCAGTTTGGCGCAGTTCGAGCAGTACTTC

V: TRBV6-5
D: NA
length: 14
J: TRBJ2-1
size: few
CDR3: CASSYRRIHNEQFF
DNA: TGTGCCAGCAGTTACAGGAGAATACACAATGAGCAGTTCTTC

V: TRBV10-1
D: NA
length: 13
J: TRBJ2-6
size: few
CDR3: CASSVPGANVLTF
DNA: TGCGCCAGCAGTGTCCCTGGGGCCAACGTCCTGACTTTC

V: TRBV29-1
D: NA
length: 12
J: TRBJ2-7
size: NA
CDR3: CSVESHSYEQYF
DNA: TGCAGCGTTGAAAGCCATAGCTACGAGCAGTACTTC

V: TRBV7-9
D: TRBD2
length: 14
J: TRBJ2-5
size: few
CDR3: CASSVASGKETQYF
DNA: TGTGCCAGCAGCGTCGCTAGCGGAAAAGAGACCCAGTACTTC

V: TRBV20-1
D: NA
length: 12
J: TRBJ1-1
size: few
CDR3: CSARARSTEAFF
DNA: TGCAGTGCTCGGGCGCGGAGCACTGAAGCTTTCTTT

V: TRBV20-1
D: NA
length: 12
J: TRBJ2-7
size: few
CDR3: CSASLTAYEQYF
DNA: TGCAGTGCTAGCCTAACTGCCTACGAGCAGTACTTC

V: TRBV21-1
D: NA
length: 18
J: TRBJ2-2
size: few
CDR3: CASSKRGARDTTTGELFF
DNA: TGTGCCAGCAGCAAAAGGGGAGCCCGGGACACTACCACCGGGGAGCTGTTTTTT

V: TRBV28
D: TRBD1
length: 12
J: TRBJ1-1
size: NA
CDR3: CASRRGHLEAFF
DNA: TGTGCCAGCAGGAGGGGGCATCTTGAAGCTTTCTTT

V: TRBV3-1
D: TRBD2
length: 15
J: TRBJ2-2
size: NA
CDR3: CASSQREGATGELFF
DNA: TGTGCCAGCAGCCAACGGGAGGGTGCCACCGGGGAGCTGTTTTTT

V: TRBV29-1
D: NA
length: 13
J: TRBJ2-1
size: NA
CDR3: CSVEPAGSRGQFF
DNA: TGCAGCGTTGAACCCGCAGGGAGTCGAGGGCAGTTCTTC

V: TRBV24-1
D: TRBD2
length: 18
J: TRBJ2-7
size: NA
CDR3: CATSEAGVILAGGYEQYF
DNA: TGTGCCACCAGTGAGGCGGGGGTGATACTAGCGGGAGGCTACGAGCAGTACTTC

V: TRBV5-1
D: NA
length: 14
J: TRBJ2-7
size: NA
CDR3: CASSFTTASYEQYF
DNA: TGCGCCAGCAGCTTTACTACAGCCTCCTACGAGCAGTACTTC

V: TRBV5-1
D: TRBD1
length: 14
J: TRBJ2-7
size: many
CDR3: CASSTGQGAYEQYF
DNA: TGTGCCAGCAGCACGGGACAGGGGGCCTACGAGCAGTACTTC

V: TRBV20-1
D: NA
length: 15
J: TRBJ2-1
size: few
CDR3: CSASGGAESYNEQFF
DNA: TGCAGTGCTAGTGGGGGGGCGGAATCCTACAATGAGCAGTTCTTC

V: TRBV12-3/TRBV12-4
D: NA
length: 12
J: TRBJ1-2
size: NA
CDR3: CASSSQGRNYTF
DNA: TGTGCCAGCAGTTCGCAGGGACGGAACTACACCTTC

V: TRBV6-1
D: TRBD2
length: 15
J: TRBJ2-1
size: NA
CDR3: CASSEWGGGHNEQFF
DNA: TGTGCCAGCAGTGAATGGGGGGGGGGACACAATGAGCAGTTCTTC

V: TRBV12-3/TRBV12-4
D: NA
length: 14
J: TRBJ2-1
size: few
CDR3: CASSRPRRSNEQFF
DNA: TGTGCCAGCAGCAGGCCTAGGAGGTCCAATGAGCAGTTCTTC

V: TRBV7-2
D: NA
length: 15
J: TRBJ2-3
size: few
CDR3: CASSLVATSTDTQYF
DNA: TGTGCCAGCAGCTTAGTGGCGACTAGCACAGATACGCAGTATTTT

V: TRBV12-3/TRBV12-4
D: TRBD1
length: 15
J: TRBJ2-7
size: few
CDR3: CASSPGTGYTYEQYF
DNA: TGTGCCAGCAGTCCCGGGACAGGGTATACGTACGAGCAGTACTTC

V: TRBV20-1
D: NA
length: 13
J: TRBJ2-5
size: few
CDR3: CSAKDYTQETQYF
DNA: TGCAGTGCCAAGGACTACACCCAAGAGACCCAGTACTTC

V: TRBV7-2
D: NA
length: 16
J: TRBJ1-1
size: NA
CDR3: CASSLLGFGGNTEAFF
DNA: TGTGCCAGCAGCTTACTCGGTTTTGGGGGGAACACTGAAGCTTTCTTT

V: TRBV6-2/TRBV6-3
D: NA
length: 15
J: TRBJ2-1
size: NA
CDR3: CASSFGGARYNEQFF
DNA: TGTGCCAGCAGTTTCGGGGGAGCGCGGTACAATGAGCAGTTCTTC

V: TRBV3-1
D: NA
length: 16
J: TRBJ2-2
size: NA
CDR3: CASRHYGSMNTGELFF
DNA: TGTGCCAGCAGACATTACGGGTCCATGAACACCGGGGAGCTGTTTTTT